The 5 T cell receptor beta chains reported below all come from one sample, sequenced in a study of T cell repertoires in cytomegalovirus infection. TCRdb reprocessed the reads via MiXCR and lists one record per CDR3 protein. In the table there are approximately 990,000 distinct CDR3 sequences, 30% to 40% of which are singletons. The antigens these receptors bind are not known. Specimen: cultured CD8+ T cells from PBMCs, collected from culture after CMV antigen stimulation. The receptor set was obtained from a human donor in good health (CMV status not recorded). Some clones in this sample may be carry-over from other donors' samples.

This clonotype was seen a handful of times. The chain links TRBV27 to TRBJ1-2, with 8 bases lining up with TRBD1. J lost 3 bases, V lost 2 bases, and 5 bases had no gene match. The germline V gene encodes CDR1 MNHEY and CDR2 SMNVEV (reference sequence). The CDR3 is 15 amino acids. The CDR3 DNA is TGTGCCAGCAGTTTAGGGCAGGGGGCCTACTATGGCTACACCTTC. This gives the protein CASSLGQGAYYGYTF.

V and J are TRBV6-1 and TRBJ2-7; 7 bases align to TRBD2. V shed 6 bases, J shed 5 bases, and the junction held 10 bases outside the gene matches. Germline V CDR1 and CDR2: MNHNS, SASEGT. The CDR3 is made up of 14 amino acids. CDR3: CASSPMGGSHEQYV. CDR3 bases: TGTGCCAGCAGCCCAATGGGGGGGTCCCACGAGCAGTACGTC.

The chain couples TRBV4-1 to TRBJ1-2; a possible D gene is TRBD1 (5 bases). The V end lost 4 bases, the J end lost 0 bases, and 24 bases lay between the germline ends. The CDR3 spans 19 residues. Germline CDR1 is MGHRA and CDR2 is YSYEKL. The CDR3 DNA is TGCGCCAGCAGCCGCTCGGCGCCAGCCTTGGGACGGACTAACTATGGCTACACCTTC. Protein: CASSRSAPALGRTNYGYTF.

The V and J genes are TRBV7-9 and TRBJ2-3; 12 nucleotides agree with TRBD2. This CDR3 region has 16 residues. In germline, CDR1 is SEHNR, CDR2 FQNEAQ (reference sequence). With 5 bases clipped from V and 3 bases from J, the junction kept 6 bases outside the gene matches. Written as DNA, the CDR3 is TGTGCCAGCAGCCCACCTAGCGGGGGGGCAACAGATACGCAGTATTTT. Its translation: CASSPPSGGATDTQYF.

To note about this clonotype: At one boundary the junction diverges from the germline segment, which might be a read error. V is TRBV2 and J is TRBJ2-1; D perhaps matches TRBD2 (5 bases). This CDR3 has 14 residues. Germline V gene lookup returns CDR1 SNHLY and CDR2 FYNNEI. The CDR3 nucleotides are TGTGCCAGCAGTGCCAACTACGGGAACAATGATCAGTTCTTC. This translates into CASSANYGNNDQFF.